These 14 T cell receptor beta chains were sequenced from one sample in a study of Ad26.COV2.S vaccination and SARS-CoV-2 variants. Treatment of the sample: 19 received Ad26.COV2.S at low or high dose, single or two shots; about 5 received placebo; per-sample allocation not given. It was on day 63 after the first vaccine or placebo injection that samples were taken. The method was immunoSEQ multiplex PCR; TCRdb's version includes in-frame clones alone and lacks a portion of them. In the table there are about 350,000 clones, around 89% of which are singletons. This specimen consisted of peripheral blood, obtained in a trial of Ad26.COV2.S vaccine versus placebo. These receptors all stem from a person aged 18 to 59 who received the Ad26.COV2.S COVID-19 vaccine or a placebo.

CDR3 sequence reads: CASSSGEGLGNTIYF. The CDR3 DNA is TGTGCCAGCAGCTCCGGTGAGGGACTGGGAAACACCATATATTTT. V gene TRBV7-9 combines with J gene TRBJ1-3; tentative D call: TRBD1 (5 bases). Trimming stripped 4 bases from V and 4 bases from J, with 14 bases between. The CDR3 extends over 15 amino acids. Germline CDR1 SEHNR, CDR2 FQNEAQ (reference sequence).

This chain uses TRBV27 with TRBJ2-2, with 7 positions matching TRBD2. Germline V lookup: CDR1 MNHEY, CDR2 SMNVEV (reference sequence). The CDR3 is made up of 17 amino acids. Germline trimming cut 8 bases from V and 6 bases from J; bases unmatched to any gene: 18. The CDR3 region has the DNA TGTGCCAGCTCAGTTTATCTTATCGGCGGGAGCCCCGGGGAGCTGTTTTTT. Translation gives CASSVYLIGGSPGELFF.

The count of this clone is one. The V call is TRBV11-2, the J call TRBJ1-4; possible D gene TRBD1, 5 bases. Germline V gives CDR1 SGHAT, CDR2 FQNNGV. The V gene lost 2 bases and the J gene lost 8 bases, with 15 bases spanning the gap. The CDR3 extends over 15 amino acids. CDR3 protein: CASSLPTEEGEKLFF. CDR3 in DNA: TGTGCCAGCAGCTTACCGACAGAAGAGGGGGAAAAACTGTTTTTT. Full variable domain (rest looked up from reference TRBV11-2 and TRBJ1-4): EAGVAQSPRYKIIEKRQSVAFWCNPISGHATLYWYQQILGQGPKLLIQFQNNGVVDDSQLPKDRFSAERLKGVDSTLKIQPAKLEDSAVYLCASSLPTEEGEKLFFGSGTQLSVL.

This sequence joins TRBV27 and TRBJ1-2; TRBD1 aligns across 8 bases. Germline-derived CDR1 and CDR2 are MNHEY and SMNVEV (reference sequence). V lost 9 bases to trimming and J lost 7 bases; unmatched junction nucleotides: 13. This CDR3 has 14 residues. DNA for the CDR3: TGTGCCAGAACCAAGACTAGACAGGGGATTGGCTACACCTTC. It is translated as CARTKTRQGIGYTF.

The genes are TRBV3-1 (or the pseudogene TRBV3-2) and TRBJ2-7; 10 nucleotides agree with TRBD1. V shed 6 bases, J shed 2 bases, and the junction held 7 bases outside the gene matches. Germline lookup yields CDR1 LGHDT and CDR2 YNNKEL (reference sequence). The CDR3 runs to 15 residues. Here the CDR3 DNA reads TGTGCCAGCAGTCGACCGGGACAGGGGACCTACGAGCAGTACTTC. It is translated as CASSRPGQGTYEQYF.

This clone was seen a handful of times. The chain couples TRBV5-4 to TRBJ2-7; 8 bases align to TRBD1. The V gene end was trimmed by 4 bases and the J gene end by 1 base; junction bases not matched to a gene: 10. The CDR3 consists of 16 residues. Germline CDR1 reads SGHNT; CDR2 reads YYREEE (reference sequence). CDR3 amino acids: CASSARQGRGSYEQYF. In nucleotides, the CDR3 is TGTGCCAGCAGCGCTCGACAGGGGAGAGGGTCCTACGAGCAGTACTTC. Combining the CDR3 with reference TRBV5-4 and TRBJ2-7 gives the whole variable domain ETGVTQSPTHLIKTRGQQVTLRCSSQSGHNTVSWYQQALGQGPQFIFQYYREEENGRGNFPPRFSGLQFPNYSSELNVNALELDDSALYLCASSARQGRGSYEQYFGPGTRLTVT.

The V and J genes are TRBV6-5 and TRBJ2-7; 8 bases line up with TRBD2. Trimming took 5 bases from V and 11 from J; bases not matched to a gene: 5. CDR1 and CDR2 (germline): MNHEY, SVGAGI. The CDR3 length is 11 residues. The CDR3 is CASSPGTREYF. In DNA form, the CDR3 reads TGTGCCAGCAGTCCAGGGACTAGAGAGTACTTC.

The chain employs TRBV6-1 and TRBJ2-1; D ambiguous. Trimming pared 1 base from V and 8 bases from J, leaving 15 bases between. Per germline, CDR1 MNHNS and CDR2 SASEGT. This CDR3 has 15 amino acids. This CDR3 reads CASSEDRQAGDEQFF. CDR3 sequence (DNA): TGTGCCAGCAGTGAAGATAGGCAGGCTGGGGATGAGCAGTTCTTC.

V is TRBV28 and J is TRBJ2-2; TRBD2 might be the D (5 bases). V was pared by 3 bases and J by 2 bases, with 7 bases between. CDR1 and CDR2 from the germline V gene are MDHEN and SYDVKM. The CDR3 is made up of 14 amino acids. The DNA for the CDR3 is TGTGCCAGCAGTTTCGGGGTTAACACCGGGGAGCTGTTTTTT. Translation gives CASSFGVNTGELFF.

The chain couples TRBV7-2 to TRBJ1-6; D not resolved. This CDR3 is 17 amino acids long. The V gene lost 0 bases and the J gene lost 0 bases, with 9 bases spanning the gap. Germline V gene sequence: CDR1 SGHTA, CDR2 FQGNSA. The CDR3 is CASSLAFRSSYNSPLHF. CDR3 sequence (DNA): TGTGCCAGCAGCTTAGCGTTCCGGAGCTCCTATAATTCACCCCTCCACTTT.

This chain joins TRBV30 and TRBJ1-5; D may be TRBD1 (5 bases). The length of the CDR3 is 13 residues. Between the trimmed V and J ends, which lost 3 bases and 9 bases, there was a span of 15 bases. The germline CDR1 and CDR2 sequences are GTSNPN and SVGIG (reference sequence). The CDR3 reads CAWRRDSTGPQHF. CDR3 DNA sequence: TGTGCCTGGAGGAGGGACTCCACGGGGCCCCAGCATTTT.

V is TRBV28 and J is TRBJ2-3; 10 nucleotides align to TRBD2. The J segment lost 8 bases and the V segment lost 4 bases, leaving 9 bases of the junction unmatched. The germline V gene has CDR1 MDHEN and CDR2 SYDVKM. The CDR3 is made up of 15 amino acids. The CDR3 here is CASSSALAGDSTQYF. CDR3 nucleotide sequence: TGTGCCAGCAGTTCAGCCCTAGCGGGAGATTCTACGCAGTATTTT.

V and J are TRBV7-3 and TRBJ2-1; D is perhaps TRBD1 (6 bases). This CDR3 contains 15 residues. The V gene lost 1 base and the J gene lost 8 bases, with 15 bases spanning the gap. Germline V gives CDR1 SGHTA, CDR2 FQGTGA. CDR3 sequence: CASSLRGPPGHEQFF. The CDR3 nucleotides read TGTGCCAGCAGCTTAAGGGGGCCACCTGGGCATGAGCAGTTCTTC.

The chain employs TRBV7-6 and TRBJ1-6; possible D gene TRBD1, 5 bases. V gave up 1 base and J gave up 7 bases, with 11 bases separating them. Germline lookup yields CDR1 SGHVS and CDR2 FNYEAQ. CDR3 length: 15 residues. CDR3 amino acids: CASSLGPRVNSPLHF. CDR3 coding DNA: TGTGCCAGCAGCTTAGGCCCCAGGGTGAATTCACCCCTCCACTTT.